This TCR beta chain was obtained from a study of chemoradiotherapy in HPV16-positive cancers. For the study at large: Candidate HPV-specific T-cell clones and common TCR motifs came from functional assays in a couple of HPV16-positive patients. General observations from the study: Non-HPV-specific T cells did not expand in tumors during treatment, whereas candidate HPV-specific clones and E7-related motifs did. HPV-responsive T-cell expansion during chemoradiotherapy was linked to improved recurrence-free survival in HPV16-positive patients.

Profiled with immunoSEQ multiplex PCR; TCRdb holds only in-frame clones, not every one. The repertoire consists of tens of thousands of clones, with approximately 93% occurring once and the leading ten covering 2.5% to 3%. This clone was detected once. What it recognizes is unknown. V dropped 5 bases and J dropped 5 bases, with 9 bases sitting between them. The CDR3 has 12 amino acids. The germline V gene has CDR1 PRHDT and CDR2 FYEKMQ (reference sequence). This receptor was obtained from a human donor with HPV-associated anogenital cancer. Sampling was carried out from a patient who underwent chemoradiotherapy. The chain employs TRBV13 and TRBJ2-5; a possible D gene is TRBD1 (6 bases). The CDR3 nucleotides are TGTGCCAGCAGCATAACAGGGGAGACCCAGTACTTC. Residues: CASSITGETQYF.